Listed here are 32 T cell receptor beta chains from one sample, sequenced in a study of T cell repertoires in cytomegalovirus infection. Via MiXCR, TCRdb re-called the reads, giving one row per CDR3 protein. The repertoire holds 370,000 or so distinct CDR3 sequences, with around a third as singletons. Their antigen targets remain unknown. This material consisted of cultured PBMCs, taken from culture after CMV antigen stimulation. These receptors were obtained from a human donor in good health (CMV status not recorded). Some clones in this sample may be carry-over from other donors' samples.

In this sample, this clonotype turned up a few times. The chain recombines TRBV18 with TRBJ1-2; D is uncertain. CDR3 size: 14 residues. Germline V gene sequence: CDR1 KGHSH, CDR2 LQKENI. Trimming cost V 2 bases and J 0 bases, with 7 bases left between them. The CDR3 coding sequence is TGTGCCAGCTCACCAGGGGTTGCTAACTATGGCTACACCTTC. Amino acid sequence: CASSPGVANYGYTF.

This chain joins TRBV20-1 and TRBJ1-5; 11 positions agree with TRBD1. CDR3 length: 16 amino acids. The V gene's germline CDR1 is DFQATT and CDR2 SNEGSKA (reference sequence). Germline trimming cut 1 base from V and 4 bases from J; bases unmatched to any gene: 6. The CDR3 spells CSARGLGTGGNQPQHF. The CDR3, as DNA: TGCAGTGCTAGAGGACTCGGGACAGGGGGGAATCAGCCCCAGCATTTT.

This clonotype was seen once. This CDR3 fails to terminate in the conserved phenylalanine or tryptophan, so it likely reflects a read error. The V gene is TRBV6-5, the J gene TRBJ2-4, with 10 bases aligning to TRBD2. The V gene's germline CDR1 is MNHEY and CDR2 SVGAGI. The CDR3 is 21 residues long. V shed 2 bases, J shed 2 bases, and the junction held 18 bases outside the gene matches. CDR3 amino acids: CASSYTSGTSAWGYTKNIQYL. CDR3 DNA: TGTGCCAGCAGTTACACATCCGGGACTAGCGCTTGGGGCTATACCAAAAACATTCAGTACCTC.

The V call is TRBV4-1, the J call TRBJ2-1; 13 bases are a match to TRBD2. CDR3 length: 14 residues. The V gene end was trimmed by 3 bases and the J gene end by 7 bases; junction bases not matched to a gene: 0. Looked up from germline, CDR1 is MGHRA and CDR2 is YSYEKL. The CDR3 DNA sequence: TGCGCCAGCAGCCAGACTAGCGGGAGGAATGAGCAGTTCTTC. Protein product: CASSQTSGRNEQFF.

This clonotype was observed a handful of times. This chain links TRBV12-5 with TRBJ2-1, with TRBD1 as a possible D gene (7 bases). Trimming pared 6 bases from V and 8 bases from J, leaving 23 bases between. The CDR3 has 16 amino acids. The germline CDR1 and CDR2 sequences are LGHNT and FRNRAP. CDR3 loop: CASGRGLVLGDYEQFF. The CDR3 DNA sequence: TGTGCTAGTGGCAGGGGGTTGGTCCTAGGGGACTATGAGCAGTTCTTC.

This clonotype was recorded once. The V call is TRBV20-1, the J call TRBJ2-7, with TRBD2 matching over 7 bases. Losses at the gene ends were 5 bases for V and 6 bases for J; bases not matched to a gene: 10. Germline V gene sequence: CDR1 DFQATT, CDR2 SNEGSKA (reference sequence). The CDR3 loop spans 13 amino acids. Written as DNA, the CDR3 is TGCAGTGCTCTTGGACTAGGAACAATCGAGCAGTACTTC. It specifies CSALGLGTIEQYF.

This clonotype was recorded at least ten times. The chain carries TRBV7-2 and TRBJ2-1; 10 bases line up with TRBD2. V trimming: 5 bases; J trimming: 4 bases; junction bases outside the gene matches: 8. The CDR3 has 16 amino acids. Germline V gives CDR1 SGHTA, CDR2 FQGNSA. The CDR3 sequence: CASSLGSSGRYNEQFF. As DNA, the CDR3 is TGTGCCAGCAGCCTAGGGTCTAGCGGGAGATACAATGAGCAGTTCTTC. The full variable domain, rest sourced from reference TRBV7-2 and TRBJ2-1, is GAGVSQSPSNKVTEKGKDVELRCDPISGHTALYWYRQSLGQGLEFLIYFQGNSAPDKSGLPSDRFSAERTGGSVSTLTIQRTQQEDSAVYLCASSLGSSGRYNEQFFGPGTRLTVL.

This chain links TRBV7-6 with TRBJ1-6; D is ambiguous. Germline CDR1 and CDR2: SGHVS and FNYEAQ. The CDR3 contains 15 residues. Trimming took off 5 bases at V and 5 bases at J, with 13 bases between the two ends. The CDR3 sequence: CASSLSLANNSPLHF. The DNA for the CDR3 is TGTGCCAGCAGCCTATCTCTAGCGAATAATTCACCCCTCCACTTT. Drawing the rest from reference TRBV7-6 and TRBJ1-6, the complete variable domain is GAGVSQSPRYKVTKRGQDVALRCDPISGHVSLYWYRQALGQGPEFLTYFNYEAQQDKSGLPNDRFSAERPEGSISTLTIQRTEQRDSAMYRCASSLSLANNSPLHFGNGTRLTVT.

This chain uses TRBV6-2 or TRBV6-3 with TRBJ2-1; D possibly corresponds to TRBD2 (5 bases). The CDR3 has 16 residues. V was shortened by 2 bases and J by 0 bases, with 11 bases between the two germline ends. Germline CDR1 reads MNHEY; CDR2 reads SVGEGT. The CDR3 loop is CASSYQTGSSYNEQFF. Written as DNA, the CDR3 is TGTGCCAGCAGTTACCAGACTGGGAGCTCCTACAATGAGCAGTTCTTC.

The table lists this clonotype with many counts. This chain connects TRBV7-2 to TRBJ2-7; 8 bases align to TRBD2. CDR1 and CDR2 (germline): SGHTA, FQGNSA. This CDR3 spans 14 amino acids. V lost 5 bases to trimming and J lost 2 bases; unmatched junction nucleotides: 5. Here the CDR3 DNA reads TGTGCCAGCAGCAAAGGACTAGCTGCCTACGAGCAGTACGTC. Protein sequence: CASSKGLAAYEQYV.

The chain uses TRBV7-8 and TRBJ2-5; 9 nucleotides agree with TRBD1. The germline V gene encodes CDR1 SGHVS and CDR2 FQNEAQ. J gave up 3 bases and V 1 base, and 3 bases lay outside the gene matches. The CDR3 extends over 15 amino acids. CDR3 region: CASSLGGTGKETQYF. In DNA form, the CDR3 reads TGTGCCAGCAGCTTAGGTGGGACAGGGAAAGAGACCCAGTACTTC.

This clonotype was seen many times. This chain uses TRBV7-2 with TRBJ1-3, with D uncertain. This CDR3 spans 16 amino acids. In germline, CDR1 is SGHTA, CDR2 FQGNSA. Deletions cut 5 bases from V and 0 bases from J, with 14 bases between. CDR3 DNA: TGTGCCAGCAGCATAAAACAAGCGAGCTCTGGAAACACCATATATTTT. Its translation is CASSIKQASSGNTIYF.

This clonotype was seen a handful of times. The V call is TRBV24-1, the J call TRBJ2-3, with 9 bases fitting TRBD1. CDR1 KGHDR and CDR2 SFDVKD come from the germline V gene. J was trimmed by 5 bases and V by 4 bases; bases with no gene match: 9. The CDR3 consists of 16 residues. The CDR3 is CATSEAGTGSGDTQYF. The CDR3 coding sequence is TGTGCCACCAGTGAGGCCGGGACAGGGTCCGGAGATACGCAGTATTTT.

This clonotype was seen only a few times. CDR3: CASSQDRGINQPQHF. The CDR3 DNA is TGCGCCAGCAGCCAAGATCGGGGGATCAATCAGCCCCAGCATTTT. V and J are TRBV4-1 and TRBJ1-5; D might be TRBD1 (5 bases). The ends were cut back, 0 bases at V and 3 bases at J, with 9 bases in the middle. This CDR3 has 15 amino acids. Per the germline V gene, CDR1 is MGHRA and CDR2 is YSYEKL.

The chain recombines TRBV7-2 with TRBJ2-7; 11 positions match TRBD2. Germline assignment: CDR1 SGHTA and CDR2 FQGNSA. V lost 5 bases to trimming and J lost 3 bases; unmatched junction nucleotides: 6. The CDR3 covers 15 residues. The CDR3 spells CASSMGLAVNYEQYV. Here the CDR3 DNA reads TGTGCCAGCAGCATGGGACTAGCGGTTAACTACGAGCAGTACGTC.

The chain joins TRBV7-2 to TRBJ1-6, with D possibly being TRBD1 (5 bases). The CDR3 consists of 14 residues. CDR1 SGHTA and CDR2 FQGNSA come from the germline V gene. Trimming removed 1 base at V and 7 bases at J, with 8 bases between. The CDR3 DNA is TGTGCCAGCAGCTTAGTAGGGGCGAATTCACCCCTCCACTTT. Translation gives CASSLVGANSPLHF.

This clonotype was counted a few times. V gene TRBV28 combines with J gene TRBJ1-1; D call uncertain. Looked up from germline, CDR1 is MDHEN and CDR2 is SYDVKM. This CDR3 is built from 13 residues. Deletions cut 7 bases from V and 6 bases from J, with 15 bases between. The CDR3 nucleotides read TGTGCCAGCAATTCTGGGGTTCTGCCTGAAGCTTTCTTT. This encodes CASNSGVLPEAFF.

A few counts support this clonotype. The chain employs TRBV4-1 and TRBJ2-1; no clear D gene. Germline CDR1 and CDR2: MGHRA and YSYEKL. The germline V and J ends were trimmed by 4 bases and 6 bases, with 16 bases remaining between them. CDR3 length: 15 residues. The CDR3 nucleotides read TGCGCCAGCAGCCCCCTTAGGACCCACCCCAATGAGCAGTTCTTC. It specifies CASSPLRTHPNEQFF.

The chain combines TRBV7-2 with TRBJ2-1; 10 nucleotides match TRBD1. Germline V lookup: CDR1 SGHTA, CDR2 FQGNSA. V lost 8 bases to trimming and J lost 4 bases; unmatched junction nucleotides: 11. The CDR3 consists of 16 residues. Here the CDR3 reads CASRSRTGGDYNEQFF. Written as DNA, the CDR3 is TGTGCCAGCCGCTCACGGACAGGGGGAGATTACAATGAGCAGTTCTTC.

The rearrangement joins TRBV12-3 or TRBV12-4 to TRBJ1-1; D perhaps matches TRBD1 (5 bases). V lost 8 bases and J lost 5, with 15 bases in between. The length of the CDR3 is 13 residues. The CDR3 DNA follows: TGTGCCAGCGGAATTGGGGGTCGGACTGAAGCTTTCTTT. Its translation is CASGIGGRTEAFF.

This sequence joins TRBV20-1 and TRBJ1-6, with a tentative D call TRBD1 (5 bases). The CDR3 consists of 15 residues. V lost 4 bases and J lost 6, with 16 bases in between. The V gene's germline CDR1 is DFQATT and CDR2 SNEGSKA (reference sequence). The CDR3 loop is CSAKALGGLNSPLHF. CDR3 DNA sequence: TGCAGTGCTAAGGCGCTGGGGGGTCTTAATTCACCCCTCCACTTT.

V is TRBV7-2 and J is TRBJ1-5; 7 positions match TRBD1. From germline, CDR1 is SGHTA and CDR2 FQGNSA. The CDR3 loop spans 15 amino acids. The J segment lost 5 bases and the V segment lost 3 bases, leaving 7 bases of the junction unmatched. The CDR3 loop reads CASSFPGTEDQPQHF. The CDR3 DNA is TGTGCCAGCAGCTTCCCCGGGACAGAAGATCAGCCCCAGCATTTT.

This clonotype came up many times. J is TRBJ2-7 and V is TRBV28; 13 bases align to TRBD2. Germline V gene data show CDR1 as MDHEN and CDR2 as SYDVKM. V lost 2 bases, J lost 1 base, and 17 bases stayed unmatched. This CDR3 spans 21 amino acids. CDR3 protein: CASSLPSGLAGWARGSYEQYF. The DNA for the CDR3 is TGTGCCAGCAGTTTACCGTCGGGACTAGCGGGGTGGGCCAGGGGTTCCTACGAGCAGTACTTC. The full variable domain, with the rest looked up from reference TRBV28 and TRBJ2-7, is DVKVTQSSRYLVKRTGEKVFLECVQDMDHENMFWYRQDPGLGLRLIYFSYDVKMKEKGDIPEGYSVSREKKERFSLILESASTNQTSMYLCASSLPSGLAGWARGSYEQYFGPGTRLTVT.

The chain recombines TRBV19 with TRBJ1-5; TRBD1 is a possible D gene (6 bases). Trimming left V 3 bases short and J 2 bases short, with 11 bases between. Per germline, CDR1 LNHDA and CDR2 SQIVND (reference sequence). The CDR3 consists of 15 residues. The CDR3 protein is CASSISGGRNQPQHF. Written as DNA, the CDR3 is TGTGCCAGTAGTATCTCGGGGGGCCGCAATCAGCCCCAGCATTTT.

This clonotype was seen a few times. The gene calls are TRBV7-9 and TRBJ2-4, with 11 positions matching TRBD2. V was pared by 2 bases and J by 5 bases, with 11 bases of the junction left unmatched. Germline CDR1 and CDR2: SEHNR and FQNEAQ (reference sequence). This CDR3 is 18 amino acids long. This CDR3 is CASSLRTSGLDGQNIQYF. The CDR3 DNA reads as TGTGCCAGCAGCTTACGGACTAGCGGGCTAGACGGTCAAAACATTCAGTACTTC. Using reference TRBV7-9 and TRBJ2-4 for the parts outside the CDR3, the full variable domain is DTGVSQNPRHKITKRGQNVTFRCDPISEHNRLYWYRQTLGQGPEFLTYFQNEAQLEKSRLLSDRFSAERPKGSFSTLEIQRTEQGDSAMYLCASSLRTSGLDGQNIQYFGAGTRLSVL.

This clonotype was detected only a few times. The CDR3: CAISESIGANGYTF. The CDR3 coding sequence is TGTGCCATCAGTGAGTCGATAGGGGCGAATGGCTACACCTTC. The chain carries TRBV10-3 and TRBJ1-2, with D perhaps matching TRBD1 (5 bases). CDR1 and CDR2 (germline): ENHRY, SYGVKD. V was clipped by 0 bases and J by 6 bases, with 11 bases between them. The CDR3 covers 14 residues.

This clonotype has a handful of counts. CDR3 sequence: CASSLAGGRGDIQYF. In DNA, the CDR3 is TGTGCCAGCAGCTTAGCTGGCGGGAGGGGAGACATTCAGTACTTC. This chain uses TRBV7-6 with TRBJ2-4, with TRBD2 matching 9 bases. Germline CDR1 is SGHVS and CDR2 is FNYEAQ. The V gene end was trimmed by 0 bases and the J gene end by 8 bases; junction bases not matched to a gene: 5. This CDR3 contains 15 residues.

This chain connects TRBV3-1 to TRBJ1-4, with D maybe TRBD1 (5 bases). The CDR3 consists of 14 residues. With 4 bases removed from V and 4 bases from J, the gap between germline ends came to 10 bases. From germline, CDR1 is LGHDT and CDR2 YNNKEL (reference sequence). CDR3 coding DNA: TGTGCCAGCAGCCCCGGGGCTCTTAATGAAAAACTGTTTTTT. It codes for CASSPGALNEKLFF.

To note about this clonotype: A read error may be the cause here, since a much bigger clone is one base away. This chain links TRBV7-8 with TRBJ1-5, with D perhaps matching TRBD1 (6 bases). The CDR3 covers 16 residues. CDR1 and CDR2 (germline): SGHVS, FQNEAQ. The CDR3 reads CASNLAPARGGQPQHF. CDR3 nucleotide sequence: TGTGCCAGCAACTTAGCGCCCGCCAGGGGCGGGCAGCCCCAGCATTTT. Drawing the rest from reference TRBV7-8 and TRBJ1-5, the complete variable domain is GAGVSQSPRYKVAKRGQDVALRCDPISGHVSLFWYQQALGQGPEFLTYFQNEAQLDKSGLPSDRFFAERPEGSVSTLKIQRTQQEDSAVYLCASNLAPARGGQPQHFGDGTRLSIL.

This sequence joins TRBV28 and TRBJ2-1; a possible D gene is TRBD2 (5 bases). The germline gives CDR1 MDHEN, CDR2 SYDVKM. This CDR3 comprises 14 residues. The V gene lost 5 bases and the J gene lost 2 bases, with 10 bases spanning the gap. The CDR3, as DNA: TGTGCCAGCAGTCCCTACGGGACCTACAATGAGCAGTTCTTC. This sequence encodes CASSPYGTYNEQFF.

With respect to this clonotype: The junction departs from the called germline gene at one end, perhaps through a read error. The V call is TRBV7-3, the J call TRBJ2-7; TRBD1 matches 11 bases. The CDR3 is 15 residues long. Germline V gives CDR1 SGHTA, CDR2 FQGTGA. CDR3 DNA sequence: TGTACCAGCAGCCCAACCGGGACAGGGGGGGACGAGCAGTACTTC. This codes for CTSSPTGTGGDEQYF. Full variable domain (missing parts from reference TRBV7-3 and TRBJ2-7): GAGVSQTPSNKVTEKGKYVELRCDPISGHTALYWYRQSLGQGPEFLIYFQGTGAADDSGLPNDRFFAVRPEGSVSTLKIQRTERGDSAVYLCTSSPTGTGGDEQYFGPGTRLTVT.

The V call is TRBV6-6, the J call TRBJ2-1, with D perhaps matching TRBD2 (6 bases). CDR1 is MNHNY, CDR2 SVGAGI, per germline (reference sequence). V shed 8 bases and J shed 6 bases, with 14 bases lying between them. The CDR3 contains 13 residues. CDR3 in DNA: TGTGCCAGCGGGAGGAAGGACCGCAATGAGCAGTTCTTC. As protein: CASGRKDRNEQFF.